What follows are 4 T cell receptor beta chains derived from one specimen sequenced in a study of regulatory T cells in long-lasting Graves disease. Time point denoted: newly diagnosed GD, antithyroid drugs for less than 3 months. Researchers made the TCR library from RNA that was extracted from PBMCs. CDR3-region Arm-PCR and iRepertoire HTBI primers produced the TCR beta libraries. TCRdb analysed the multiplex PCR reads with MiXCR anew, one entry per CDR3 protein. The table has approximately 210,000 distinct CDR3 sequences, approximately 20% seen once. Sequencing used peripheral blood mononuclear cells (PBMCs), obtained at new diagnosis, from a patient treated with antithyroid drugs. The receptors stem from a female donor with Graves disease.

This clonotype came up many times. This chain joins TRBV3-1 and TRBJ1-1; tentatively, D is TRBD1 (5 bases). The germline CDR1 and CDR2 sequences are LGHDT and YNNKEL (reference sequence). V dropped 1 base and J dropped 4 bases, with 10 bases sitting between them. The CDR3 loop spans 14 amino acids. The CDR3 loop is CASSQVIGTTEAFF. The CDR3 DNA follows: TGTGCCAGCAGCCAAGTTATAGGGACCACTGAAGCTTTCTTT.

This clonotype has a single count. With only one base between it and a far larger clone, this is likely a read error. The chain has TRBV12-3 or TRBV12-4 and TRBJ1-1; D gene unclear. V lost 10 bases to trimming and J lost 0 bases, with 15 bases between them. The CDR3 is made up of 14 amino acids. CDR3 residues: CAIRRTYMNTEAFF. The CDR3 DNA sequence: TGTGCCATCAGGCGGACCTATATGAACACTGAAGCTTTCTTT.

The rearrangement links TRBV6-2 or TRBV6-3 to TRBJ2-7; D is ambiguous. This CDR3 is built from 12 residues. The germline V gene has CDR1 MNHEY and CDR2 SVGEGT. V was shortened by 7 bases and J by 4 bases, with 11 bases between the two germline ends. The CDR3 coding sequence is TGTGCCAGCACGGCAGTCGGTTACGAGCAGTACTTC. Translated: CASTAVGYEQYF.

Here the CDR3 DNA reads TGTGCCAGCAGGGGACCAACTAATGAAAAACTGTTTTTT. Its protein product is CASRGPTNEKLFF. V usage is TRBV6-1 and J usage is TRBJ1-4; D is perhaps TRBD1 (5 bases). V lost 6 bases and J lost 0, with 5 bases in between. Germline loops: CDR1 MNHNS, CDR2 SASEGT. The CDR3 is made up of 13 amino acids.